This TCR beta chain is from a study of cytomegalovirus exposure and HLA in healthy donors. Note on this clone: The antigen remains unidentified.

Study outcomes and limitations: Sequencing artifact likely explains a cluster of highly shared sequence variants.

From germline, CDR1 is SGHRS and CDR2 YFSETQ. Trimming removed 5 bases at V and 2 bases at J, with 18 bases between. The CDR3 spans 16 residues. Primers: 60 Vbeta forward and 13 Jbeta reverse. Sequencing was performed with immunoSEQ multiplex PCR; in TCRdb, only in-frame clones are kept and a portion is missing. The table has approximately 200,000 clones, 80% to 85% seen once; the top ten hold approximately 0.25%. The V call is TRBV5-1, the J call TRBJ2-3; D is possibly TRBD2 (5 bases). The origin of this receptor is a boy under 18 in good health and CMV-seronegative. Sequenced input: PBMCs. For the CDR3, the DNA is TGCGCCAGCAGTATTCTCATCGGGGATTACACAGATACGCAGTATTTT. Amino acids: CASSILIGDYTDTQYF.